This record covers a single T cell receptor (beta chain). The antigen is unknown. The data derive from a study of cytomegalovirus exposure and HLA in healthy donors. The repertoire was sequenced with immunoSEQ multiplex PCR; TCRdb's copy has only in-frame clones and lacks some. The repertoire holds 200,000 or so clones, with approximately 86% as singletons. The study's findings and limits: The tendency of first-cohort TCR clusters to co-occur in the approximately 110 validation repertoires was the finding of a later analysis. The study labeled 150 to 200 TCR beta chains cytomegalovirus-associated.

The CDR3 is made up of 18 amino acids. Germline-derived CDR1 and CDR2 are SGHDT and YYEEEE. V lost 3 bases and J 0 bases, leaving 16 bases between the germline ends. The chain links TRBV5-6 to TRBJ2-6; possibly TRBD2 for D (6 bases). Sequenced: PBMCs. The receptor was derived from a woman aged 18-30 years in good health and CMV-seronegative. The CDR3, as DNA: TGTGCCAGCAGCTATGGCGTCCGGGGGTCCTCTGGGGCCAACGTCCTGACTTTC. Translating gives CASSYGVRGSSGANVLTF.